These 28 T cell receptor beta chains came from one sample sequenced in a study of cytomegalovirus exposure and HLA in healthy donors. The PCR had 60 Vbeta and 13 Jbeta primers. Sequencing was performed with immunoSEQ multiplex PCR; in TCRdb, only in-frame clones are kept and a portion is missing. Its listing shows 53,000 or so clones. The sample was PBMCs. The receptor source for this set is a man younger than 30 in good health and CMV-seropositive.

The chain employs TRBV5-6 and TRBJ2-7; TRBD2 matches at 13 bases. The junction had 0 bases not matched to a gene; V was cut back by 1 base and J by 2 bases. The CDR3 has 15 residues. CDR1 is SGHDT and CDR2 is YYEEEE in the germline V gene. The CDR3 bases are TGTGCCAGCAGCTTGACTAGCGGGAGGGCCTACGAGCAGTACTTC. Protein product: CASSLTSGRAYEQYF.

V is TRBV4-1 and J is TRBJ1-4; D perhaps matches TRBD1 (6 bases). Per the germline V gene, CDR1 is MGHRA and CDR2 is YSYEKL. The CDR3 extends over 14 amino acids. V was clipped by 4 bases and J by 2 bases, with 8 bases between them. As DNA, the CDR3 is TGCGCCAGCAGCCCGGGACACACTAATGAAAAACTGTTTTTT. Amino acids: CASSPGHTNEKLFF.

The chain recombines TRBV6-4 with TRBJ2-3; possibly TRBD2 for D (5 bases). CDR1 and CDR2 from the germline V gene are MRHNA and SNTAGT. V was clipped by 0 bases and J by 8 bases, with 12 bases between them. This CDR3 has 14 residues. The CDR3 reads CASSDSAGVGTQYF. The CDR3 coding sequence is TGTGCCAGCAGTGACTCTGCGGGTGTCGGTACGCAGTATTTT.

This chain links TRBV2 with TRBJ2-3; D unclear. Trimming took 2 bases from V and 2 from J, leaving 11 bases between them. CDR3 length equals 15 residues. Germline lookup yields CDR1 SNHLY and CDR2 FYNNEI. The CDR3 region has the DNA TGTGCCAGCAGTGAACCAGGAACCTTCACAGATACGCAGTATTTT. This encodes CASSEPGTFTDTQYF.

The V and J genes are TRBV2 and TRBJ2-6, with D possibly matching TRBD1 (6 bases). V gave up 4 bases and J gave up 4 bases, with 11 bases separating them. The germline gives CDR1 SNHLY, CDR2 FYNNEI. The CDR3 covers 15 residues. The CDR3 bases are TGTGCCAGCAGTGCCAGGGGTATCGGGGCCAACGTCCTGACTTTC. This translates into CASSARGIGANVLTF. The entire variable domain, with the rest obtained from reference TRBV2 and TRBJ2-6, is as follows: EPEVTQTPSHQVTQMGQEVILRCVPISNHLYFYWYRQILGQKVEFLVSFYNNEISEKSEIFDDQFSVERPDGSNFTLKIRSTKLEDSAMYFCASSARGIGANVLTFGAGSRLTVL.

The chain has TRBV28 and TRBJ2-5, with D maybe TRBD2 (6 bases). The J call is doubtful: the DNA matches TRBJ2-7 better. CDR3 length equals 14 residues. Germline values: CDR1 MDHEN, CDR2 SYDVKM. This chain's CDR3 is CASSPVGGTYEQYF. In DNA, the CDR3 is TGTGCCAGCAGTCCGGTGGGGGGAACCTACGAGCAGTACTTC.

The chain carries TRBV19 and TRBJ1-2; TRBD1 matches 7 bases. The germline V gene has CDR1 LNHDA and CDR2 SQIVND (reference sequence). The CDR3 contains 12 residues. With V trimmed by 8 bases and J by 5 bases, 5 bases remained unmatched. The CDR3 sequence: CASRQGPYGYTF. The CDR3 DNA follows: TGTGCCAGTCGACAGGGCCCTTATGGCTACACCTTC.

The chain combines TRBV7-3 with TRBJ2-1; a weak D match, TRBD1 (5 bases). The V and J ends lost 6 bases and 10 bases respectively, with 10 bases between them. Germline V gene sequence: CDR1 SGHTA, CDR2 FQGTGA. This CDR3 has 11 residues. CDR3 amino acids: CASSQGLEQFF. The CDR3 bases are TGTGCCAGCAGTCAGGGCCTGGAGCAGTTCTTC. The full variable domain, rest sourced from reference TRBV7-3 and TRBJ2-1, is GAGVSQTPSNKVTEKGKYVELRCDPISGHTALYWYRQSLGQGPEFLIYFQGTGAADDSGLPNDRFFAVRPEGSVSTLKIQRTERGDSAVYLCASSQGLEQFFGPGTRLTVL.

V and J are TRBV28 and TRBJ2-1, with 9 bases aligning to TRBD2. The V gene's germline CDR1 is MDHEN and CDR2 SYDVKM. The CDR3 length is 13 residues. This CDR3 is CASTEREDGEQFF. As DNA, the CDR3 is TGTGCTAGTACCGAGCGGGAGGATGGTGAGCAGTTCTTC.

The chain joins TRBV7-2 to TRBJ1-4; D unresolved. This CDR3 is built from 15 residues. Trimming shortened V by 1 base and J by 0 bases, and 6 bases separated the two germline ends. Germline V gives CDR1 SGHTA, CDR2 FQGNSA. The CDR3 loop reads CASSLVAATNEKLFF. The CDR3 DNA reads TGTGCCAGCAGCTTAGTCGCAGCAACTAATGAAAAACTGTTTTTT.

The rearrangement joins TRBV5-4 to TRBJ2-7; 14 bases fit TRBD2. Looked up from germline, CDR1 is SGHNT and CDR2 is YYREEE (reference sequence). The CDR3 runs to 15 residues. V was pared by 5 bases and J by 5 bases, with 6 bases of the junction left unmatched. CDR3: CASRPGLAGDNEQYF. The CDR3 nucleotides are TGTGCCAGCAGACCGGGACTAGCGGGAGACAACGAGCAGTACTTC.

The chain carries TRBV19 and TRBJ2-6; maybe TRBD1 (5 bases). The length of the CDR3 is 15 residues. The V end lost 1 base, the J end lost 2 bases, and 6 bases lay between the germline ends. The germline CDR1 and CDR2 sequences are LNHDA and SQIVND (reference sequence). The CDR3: CASSIGGAGANVLTF. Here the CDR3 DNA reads TGTGCCAGTAGTATAGGGGGCGCTGGGGCCAACGTCCTGACTTTC. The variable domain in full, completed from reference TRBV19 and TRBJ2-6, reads DGGITQSPKYLFRKEGQNVTLSCEQNLNHDAMYWYRQDPGQGLRLIYYSQIVNDFQKGDIAEGYSVSREKKESFPLTVTSAQKNPTAFYLCASSIGGAGANVLTFGAGSRLTVL.

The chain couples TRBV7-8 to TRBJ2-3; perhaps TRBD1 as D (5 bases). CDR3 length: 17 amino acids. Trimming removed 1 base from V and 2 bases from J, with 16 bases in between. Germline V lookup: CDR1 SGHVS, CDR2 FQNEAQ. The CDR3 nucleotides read TGTGCCAGCAGCTTAGACGCTGCAGGGCTGTCCACAGATACGCAGTATTTT. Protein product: CASSLDAAGLSTDTQYF.

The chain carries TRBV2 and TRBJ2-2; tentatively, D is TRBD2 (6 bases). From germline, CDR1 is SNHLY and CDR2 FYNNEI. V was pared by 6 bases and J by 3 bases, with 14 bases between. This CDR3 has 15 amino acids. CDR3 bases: TGTGCCAGCAGAGGCGGGACTGGATACACCGGGGAGCTGTTTTTT. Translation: CASRGGTGYTGELFF.

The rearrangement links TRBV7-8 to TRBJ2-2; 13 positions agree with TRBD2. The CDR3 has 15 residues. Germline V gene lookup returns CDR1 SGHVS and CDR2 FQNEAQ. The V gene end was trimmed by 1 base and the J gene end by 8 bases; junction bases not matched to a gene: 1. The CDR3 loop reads CASSLGTSGSGELFF. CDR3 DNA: TGTGCCAGCAGCTTAGGGACTAGCGGGAGTGGGGAGCTGTTTTTT.

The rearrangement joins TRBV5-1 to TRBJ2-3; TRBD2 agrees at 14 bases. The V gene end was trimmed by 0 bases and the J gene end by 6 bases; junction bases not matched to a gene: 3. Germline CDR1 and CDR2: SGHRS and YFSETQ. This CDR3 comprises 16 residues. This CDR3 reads CASSLGTSGGPDTQYF. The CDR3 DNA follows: TGCGCCAGCAGCTTGGGGACTAGCGGGGGGCCCGATACGCAGTATTTT.

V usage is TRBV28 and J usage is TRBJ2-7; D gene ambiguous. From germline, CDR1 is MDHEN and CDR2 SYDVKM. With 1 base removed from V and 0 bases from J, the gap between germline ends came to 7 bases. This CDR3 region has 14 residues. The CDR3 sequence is CASSLFGNSYEQYF. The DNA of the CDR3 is TGTGCCAGCAGTTTATTTGGCAACTCCTACGAGCAGTACTTC.

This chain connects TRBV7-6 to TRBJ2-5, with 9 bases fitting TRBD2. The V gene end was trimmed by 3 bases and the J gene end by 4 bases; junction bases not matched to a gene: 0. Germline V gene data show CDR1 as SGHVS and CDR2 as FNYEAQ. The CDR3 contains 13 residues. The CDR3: CASSFSGRETQYF. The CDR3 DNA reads TGTGCCAGCAGCTTTAGCGGGAGAGAGACCCAGTACTTC.

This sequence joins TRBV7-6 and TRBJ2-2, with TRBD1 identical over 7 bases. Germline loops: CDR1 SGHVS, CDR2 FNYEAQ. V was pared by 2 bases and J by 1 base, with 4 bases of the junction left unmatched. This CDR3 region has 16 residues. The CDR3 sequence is CASSLLSGGNTGELFF. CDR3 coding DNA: TGTGCCAGCAGCTTATTGTCAGGGGGGAACACCGGGGAGCTGTTTTTT.

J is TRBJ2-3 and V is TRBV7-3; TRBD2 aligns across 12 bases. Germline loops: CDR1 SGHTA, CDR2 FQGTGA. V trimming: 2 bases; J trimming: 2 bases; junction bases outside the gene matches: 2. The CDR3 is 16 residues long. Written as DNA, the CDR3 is TGTGCCAGCAGCTTACTAGCGGGAGGGACCACAGATACGCAGTATTTT. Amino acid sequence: CASSLLAGGTTDTQYF.

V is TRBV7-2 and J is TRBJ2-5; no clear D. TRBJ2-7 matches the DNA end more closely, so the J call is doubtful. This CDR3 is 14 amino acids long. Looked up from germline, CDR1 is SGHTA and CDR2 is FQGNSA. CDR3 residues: CASSLVGQSYEQYF. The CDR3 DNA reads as TGTGCCAGCAGCTTAGTTGGGCAGTCCTACGAGCAGTACTTC.

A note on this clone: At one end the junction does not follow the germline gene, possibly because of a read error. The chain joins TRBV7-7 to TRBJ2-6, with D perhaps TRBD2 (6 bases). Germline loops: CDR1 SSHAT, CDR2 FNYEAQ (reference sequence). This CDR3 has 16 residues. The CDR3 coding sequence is TGTGCTAGCAGCCGAGGCGGGGTCTCTGGGGCCAACGTCCTGACTTTC. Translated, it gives CASSRGGVSGANVLTF.

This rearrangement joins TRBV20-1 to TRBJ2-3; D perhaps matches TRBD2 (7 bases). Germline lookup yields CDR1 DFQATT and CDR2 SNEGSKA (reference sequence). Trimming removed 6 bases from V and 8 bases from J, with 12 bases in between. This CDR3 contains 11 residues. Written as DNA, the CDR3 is TGCAGTGCCAGAAGGGGGGGTACGCAGTATTTT. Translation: CSARRGGTQYF.

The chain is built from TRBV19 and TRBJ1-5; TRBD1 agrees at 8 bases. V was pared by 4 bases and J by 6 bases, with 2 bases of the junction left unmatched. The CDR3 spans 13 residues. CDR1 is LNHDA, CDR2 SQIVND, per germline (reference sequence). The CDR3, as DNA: TGTGCCAGTAGTACCAGGGGGCTTCAGCCCCAGCATTTT. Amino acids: CASSTRGLQPQHF.

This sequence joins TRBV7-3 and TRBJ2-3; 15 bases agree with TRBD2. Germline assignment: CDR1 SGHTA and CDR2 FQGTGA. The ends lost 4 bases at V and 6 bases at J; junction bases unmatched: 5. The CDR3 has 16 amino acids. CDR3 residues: CASSSGLAGGGDTQYF. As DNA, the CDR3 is TGTGCCAGCAGCTCGGGACTAGCGGGAGGCGGGGATACGCAGTATTTT.

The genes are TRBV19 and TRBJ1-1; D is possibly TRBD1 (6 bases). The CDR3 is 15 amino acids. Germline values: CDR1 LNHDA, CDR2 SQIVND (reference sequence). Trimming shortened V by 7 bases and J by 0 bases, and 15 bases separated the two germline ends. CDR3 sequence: CASTSRTDLNTEAFF. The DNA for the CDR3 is TGTGCCAGTACTTCCCGGACAGATTTGAACACTGAAGCTTTCTTT.

DNA for the CDR3: TGCGCCAGCAGCTTGTCAACGGACACTGAAGCTTTCTTT. Translated, it gives CASSLSTDTEAFF. The chain carries TRBV5-1 and TRBJ1-1; D is undetermined. Germline CDR1 SGHRS, CDR2 YFSETQ. V lost 1 base, J lost 3 bases, and 7 bases lay in between. CDR3 length equals 13 residues.

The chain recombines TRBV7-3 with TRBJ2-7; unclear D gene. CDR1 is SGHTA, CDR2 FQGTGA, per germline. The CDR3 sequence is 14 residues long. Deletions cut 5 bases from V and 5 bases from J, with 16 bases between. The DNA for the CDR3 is TGTGCCAGCAGCCCCTCTCTGGGCAGCCACGAGCAGTACTTC. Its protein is CASSPSLGSHEQYF.